The subject of this entry is one T cell receptor beta chain. The sample holds one count of this clone. It has no known antigen specificity. Base-call qualities are not available, and no considerably larger clone is one nucleotide away. The receptor library was made with the immunoSEQ multiplex PCR assay. Drawn from immuneACCESS, this table holds only the in-frame rearrangements with V and J called that TCRdb kept. Clones are partly lost; checked studies trace under half to an unresolved V gene and leave the rest unexplained. Across this sample there are some 75,000 clones, with 96% seen only once. Of the sample, about 0.3% falls within the top ten clones. The data belong to a study of technical replicates of blood from a handful of donors (dated by TCRdb to about 2017). The germline ends are 7 bases apart after V is trimmed by 3 bases and J by 3 bases. The CDR3 contains 12 residues, cysteine and phenylalanine counted. Left in the record is the CDR3 DNA by itself, 36 bases read in frame from the first base. In the germline V gene, CDR1 corresponds to SGHRS and CDR2 to YFSETQ.

The sequenced material came from T cells isolated from PBMCs. The receptor chain draws on TRBV5-1 and TRBJ2-7, with a weak D call of TRBD2 (5 bases match). The clonotype comes from a human donor in good health. The DNA sequence reads TGCGCCAGCAGCTCCGGACTCTACGAGCAGTACTTC. Translated, this gives CASSSGLYEQYF.